This T cell receptor (beta chain) was captured by sequencing in a study of cytomegalovirus exposure and HLA in healthy donors listed by TCRdb under 2017. With respect to the entire study: According to a later analysis, one platform produced both the 110 or so validation repertoires and the 620 or so repertoires of the first cohort. The study aimed to test whether cataloging public T cell receptors could reveal signatures of past pathogen exposure. Besides the first cohort of roughly 640 subjects, a separate validation cohort made up of 120 or so different subjects was used. To predict cytomegalovirus infection status, the study brought together high-throughput TCR immunosequencing, statistical association of individual TCRs with disease status, and machine learning.

On this clone itself: It has no known antigen specificity. There are no base qualities to consult, and no much larger clone falls within one base.

The method was the immunoSEQ multiplex PCR assay. Processing in the source paper ran as follows. A statistical classification framework was built to diagnose cytomegalovirus status from the catalog of TCR beta chain sequences. This immuneACCESS table, as held by TCRdb, lists in-frame sequences with V and J called but not all clones. Of the missing ones, under half trace to an unresolved V gene in checked studies; the others have no known cause. That table gives V, J and clone size, and the DNA gave D and trimming. A total of fewer than 85,000 clones appear in this sample, around 94% of them only once. The ten most abundant clones make up about 0.63% of the sample. V ends up 6 bases short and J 3 bases short, with an unmatched junction base count of 12. Reading from cysteine to phenylalanine, the CDR3 counts 16 amino acids. Only the CDR3 DNA stays, 48 bases, in frame from base 1. In the germline V gene, CDR1 corresponds to MDHEN and CDR2 to SYDVKM.

The donors were included in the validation cohort of some 120 subjects, a group kept apart from the approximately 700-subject first cohort. Results and caveats for the whole study, not just this receptor: Most TCR sequences were observed very rarely across donors, whereas some public TCRs were present in many individuals. The authors suggested that the approach could potentially be generalized to other disease states and immunological phenotypes. A total of about 180 TCR beta chains were listed by the study as associated with cytomegalovirus. A later analysis had no HLA typing for the validation cohort, so co-occurrence there was scored across all 130 or so repertoires. In vitro tests confirmed that a few of the cytomegalovirus-associated TCR beta chains recognize cytomegalovirus antigens. In both the original and validation cohorts, the classifier was reported to diagnose cytomegalovirus status with high specificity and sensitivity. A later analysis found that TCRs clustered in the first cohort also tended to co-occur in the 120 validation repertoires, with just under 95% of cluster scores above 0.

In this chain, TRBV28 is recombined with TRBJ1-2; 8 central bases correspond to TRBD1. This TCR was sampled from a woman aged 18-29 years in good health and CMV-seronegative. The sequenced sample was PBMCs. The base sequence is TGTGCCAGCAGACCCCCTGGACAGGGCCCCTACTATGGCTACACCTTC. It is translated as CASRPPGQGPYYGYTF.